The 9 T cell receptor beta chains listed next were all sequenced from one sample in a study of blood T cells in healthy people across ages. A sample-barcoded 5' primer and a J-beta primer mix were used in a second PCR of roughly 7 to 11 cycles. TCRdb reanalysed the 5' RACE reads using MiXCR and keeps one entry per CDR3 protein. The sample carries some 1.5 million distinct CDR3 sequences, over 25% recorded once. Input material: blood. These receptors were obtained from a woman aged 25 to 39 in good health.

The chain couples TRBV7-9 to TRBJ2-5, with D perhaps matching TRBD2 (5 bases). The J call may be mistaken, given a closer DNA end match to TRBJ2-7. Looked up from germline, CDR1 is SEHNR and CDR2 is FQNEAQ (reference sequence). This CDR3 contains 16 residues. CDR3 nucleotide sequence: TGTGCCAGCAGCCCTAGCAGAGGAAGGTTGGTCTACGAGCAGTACTTC. Its translation is CASSPSRGRLVYEQYF.

As to this clonotype: A much larger clone is a single base away; this may be a read error. J is TRBJ1-4 and V is TRBV20-1, with D possibly being TRBD1 (5 bases). The CDR3 sequence is 14 residues long. The V and J ends lost 3 bases and 8 bases respectively, with 16 bases between them. CDR1 DFQATT and CDR2 SNEGSKA come from the germline V gene (reference sequence). The CDR3, as DNA: TGCAGTGCTAGGCCGGGCAGGGCTGACGAAAAACTGTTTTTT. It encodes CSARPGRADEKLFF.

This clonotype occurred many times. The J gene is TRBJ2-5, the V gene TRBV4-1; TRBD2 matches 9 bases. The CDR3 is made up of 15 amino acids. Trimming took 1 base from V and 7 from J; bases not matched to a gene: 7. CDR1 is MGHRA, CDR2 YSYEKL, per germline. The CDR3 nucleotides read TGCGCCAGCAGCCAAGGGACTAGCGCGAGGGGGACCCAGTACTTC. This sequence encodes CASSQGTSARGTQYF.

This clonotype has a count of ten or more. The chain joins TRBV20-1 to TRBJ2-5, with 10 positions matching TRBD2. The germline V gene has CDR1 DFQATT and CDR2 SNEGSKA (reference sequence). CDR3 length equals 17 residues. The V gene end was trimmed by 3 bases and the J gene end by 0 bases; junction bases not matched to a gene: 10. CDR3 sequence: CSARVLAGVTYQETQYF. The DNA for the CDR3 is TGCAGTGCTAGGGTTCTAGCGGGGGTTACGTACCAAGAGACCCAGTACTTC.

V is TRBV4-3 and J is TRBJ1-2, with a weak D call TRBD1 (6 bases). The length of the CDR3 is 15 residues. Trimming removed 0 bases at V and 4 bases at J, with 12 bases between. CDR1 is LGHNA, CDR2 YSLEER, per germline. The CDR3 protein is CASSQEWGAVYGYTF. CDR3 nucleotide sequence: TGCGCCAGCAGCCAAGAGTGGGGGGCAGTCTATGGCTACACCTTC.

V usage is TRBV20-1 and J usage is TRBJ2-1, with 7 bases fitting TRBD1. Per germline, CDR1 DFQATT and CDR2 SNEGSKA (reference sequence). CDR3 length equals 15 residues. After removal of 3 bases from V and 0 bases from J, the junction contained 5 bases not matched to a gene. DNA for the CDR3: TGCAGTGCTAGGAGAGGGGACAGCTCCTACAATGAGCAGTTCTTC. Translating it yields CSARRGDSSYNEQFF.

This chain uses TRBV7-2 with TRBJ2-3; D call uncertain. The V gene lost 1 base and the J gene lost 5 bases, with 7 bases spanning the gap. The CDR3 is made up of 13 amino acids. CDR1 and CDR2 from the germline V gene are SGHTA and FQGNSA. CDR3 region: CASSLGIGDTQYF. The DNA of the CDR3 is TGTGCCAGCAGCTTAGGGATAGGAGATACGCAGTATTTT.

The V call is TRBV6-5, the J call TRBJ1-1, with D perhaps TRBD1 (5 bases). The CDR3 extends over 14 amino acids. Trimming took 6 bases from V and 4 from J, leaving 15 bases between them. CDR1 is MNHEY and CDR2 is SVGAGI in the germline V gene. The CDR3 reads CASRNARGGTEAFF. CDR3 bases: TGTGCCAGCAGGAACGCGAGGGGCGGCACTGAAGCTTTCTTT.

This clonotype occurred a few times. The CDR3 sequence: CASLPTGGDTQYF. The CDR3 nucleotides are TGTGCCAGCCTTCCAACAGGGGGGGATACGCAGTATTTT. The chain links TRBV2 to TRBJ2-3, with 8 bases that match TRBD1. V trimming: 8 bases; J trimming: 6 bases; junction bases outside the gene matches: 7. CDR3 length: 13 amino acids. Per the germline V gene, CDR1 is SNHLY and CDR2 is FYNNEI.